Detailed here is one TCR beta chain. This sample stems from a study of blood T cell repertoires in COVID-19. Background on the study: From the United States, Italy and Spain came samples of acute and convalescent COVID-19. PBMCs, B-cell-depleted T cells, or T cells were the source of the cDNA or gDNA that made up the material.

The table came from immunoSEQ multiplex PCR; TCRdb's copy has only in-frame clones and leaves some out. This sample yields approximately 390,000 clones, of which 80% to 90% are seen a single time; 10% belongs to the top ten. This CDR3 has 18 amino acids. The V end lost 3 bases, the J end lost 3 bases, and 20 bases lay between the germline ends. Germline V lookup: CDR1 ENHRY, CDR2 SYGVKD. Donors in Cohort 3 counted as recovered after two negative PCRs, clearance, or symptom resolution. The chain joins TRBV10-3 to TRBJ2-2; D possibly corresponds to TRBD1 (5 bases). Sequencing was carried out using PBMCs or T cells enriched from blood (not recorded which). This TCR derives from a woman in her forties or fifties who had recovered from COVID-19. The CDR3 bases are TGTGCCATCAGTGAATCCTCGACAGAACTAACCTACACCGGGGAGCTGTTTTTT. It codes for CAISESSTELTYTGELFF.